Following are 14 T cell receptor beta chains from one sample sequenced in a study of T-cell reconstitution after alpha-beta-depleted transplantation in children. Unique molecular identifiers were used in preparing the TCRbeta library. TCRdb reprocessed the PCR reads via MiXCR and lists one record per CDR3 protein. Here the sample spans around 71,000 distinct CDR3 sequences, approximately 7.4% being singletons. The material was PBMCs from the stem cell graft donor, obtained from the stem cell graft. These receptors all come from a human donor who donated a stem cell graft to a child with acute lymphoblastic leukemia.

This clonotype was picked up many times. V usage is TRBV27 and J usage is TRBJ2-7; D possibly corresponds to TRBD1 (5 bases). CDR1 and CDR2 from the germline V gene are MNHEY and SMNVEV (reference sequence). Trimming shortened V by 3 bases and J by 3 bases, and 9 bases separated the two germline ends. CDR3 size: 13 residues. The CDR3 is CASSLTVFYEQYF. The CDR3 nucleotides are TGTGCCAGCAGTTTGACAGTGTTCTACGAGCAGTACTTC.

The gene calls are TRBV5-1 and TRBJ2-5, with 8 bases that match TRBD1. Germline CDR1 reads SGHRS; CDR2 reads YFSETQ. The V gene end was trimmed by 4 bases and the J gene end by 4 bases; junction bases not matched to a gene: 9. This CDR3 spans 15 amino acids. CDR3 loop: CASSGRTGRGETQYF. The DNA for the CDR3 is TGCGCCAGCAGCGGGCGGACAGGGAGAGGAGAGACCCAGTACTTC.

This clonotype showed up just a few times. The V gene is TRBV18, the J gene TRBJ2-7, with D tentatively TRBD1 (5 bases). The CDR3 contains 13 residues. CDR1 is KGHSH and CDR2 is LQKENI in the germline V gene. Trimming removed 2 bases from V and 7 bases from J, with 12 bases in between. The CDR3 sequence is CASSPTGDVEQYF. CDR3 bases: TGTGCCAGCTCACCAACAGGAGACGTGGAGCAGTACTTC.

This chain uses TRBV12-3 or TRBV12-4 with TRBJ2-1; TRBD2 agrees at 10 bases. CDR3 size: 15 residues. The V and J ends lost 11 bases and 7 bases, in that order; junction bases with no gene match: 14. The CDR3 here is CAFSPTLAGRNEQFF. In nucleotides, the CDR3 is TGTGCCTTCAGTCCGACACTAGCGGGAAGGAATGAGCAGTTCTTC.

This chain connects TRBV6-5 to TRBJ2-6; D not resolved. The V gene's germline CDR1 is MNHEY and CDR2 SVGAGI. CDR3 length: 15 residues. Deletions cut 0 bases from V and 0 bases from J, with 3 bases between. CDR3 loop: CASSYSGSGANVLTF. CDR3 in DNA: TGTGCCAGCAGTTACTCGGGCTCTGGGGCCAACGTCCTGACTTTC.

This clonotype was detected ten times or more. The chain recombines TRBV3-1 with TRBJ2-3, with D maybe TRBD2 (6 bases). The V end lost 0 bases, the J end lost 0 bases, and 16 bases lay between the germline ends. CDR1 and CDR2 (germline): LGHDT, YNNKEL (reference sequence). CDR3 length: 18 residues. The CDR3 protein is CASSQDSRGYSSTDTQYF. DNA of the CDR3: TGTGCCAGCAGCCAAGATTCACGGGGGTATTCTAGCACAGATACGCAGTATTTT.

This clonotype was found many times. At one boundary the junction diverges from the germline segment, which might be a read error. The chain couples TRBV27 to TRBJ2-1, with D perhaps TRBD1 or TRBD2 (5 bases each). Germline-derived CDR1 and CDR2 are MNHEY and SMNVEV (reference sequence). This CDR3 contains 12 residues. The CDR3 nucleotides read TGTGCCAGCAGTTTAGGGACCAATGAGCATTTCTTC. Translated: CASSLGTNEHFF.

This clonotype was detected many times. J is TRBJ1-2 and V is TRBV20-1; 7 nucleotides align to TRBD1. The CDR3 is 13 amino acids. The V gene's germline CDR1 is DFQATT and CDR2 SNEGSKA (reference sequence). The J segment lost 2 bases and the V segment lost 5 bases, leaving 5 bases of the junction unmatched. The CDR3 reads CSAHRGPNYGYTF. The CDR3 nucleotides read TGCAGTGCTCACAGGGGCCCGAACTATGGCTACACCTTC.

This clonotype came up many times. The chain carries TRBV9 and TRBJ2-3, with 8 bases matching TRBD2. This CDR3 has 16 residues. The ends lost 4 bases at V and 6 bases at J; junction bases unmatched: 13. Germline V gives CDR1 SGDLS, CDR2 YYNGEE. The CDR3 sequence: CASSLSGGRPLDTQYF. As DNA, the CDR3 is TGTGCCAGCAGCCTGTCTGGCGGGAGGCCCCTGGATACGCAGTATTTT.

The V call is TRBV6-6, the J call TRBJ1-5; perhaps TRBD1 as D (6 bases). The V end lost 7 bases, the J end lost 12 bases, and 22 bases lay between the germline ends. Germline lookup yields CDR1 MNHNY and CDR2 SVGAGI (reference sequence). CDR3 size: 14 residues. DNA of the CDR3: TGTGCCAGCACCCTACGGGGGCAGGACAGTAGCCAGCATTTT. It specifies CASTLRGQDSSQHF.

This clonotype was observed a handful of times. This chain links TRBV28 with TRBJ2-1, with 9 positions matching TRBD1. This CDR3 is 16 amino acids long. V dropped 5 bases and J dropped 1; count of bases not matched to a gene: 6. CDR1 and CDR2 (germline): MDHEN, SYDVKM. CDR3 sequence (DNA): TGTGCCAGCAGTCCGCGACAGGGGGGTTCCTACAATGAGCAGTTCTTC. Its protein is CASSPRQGGSYNEQFF.

Many counts were recorded for this clonotype. This rearrangement joins TRBV6-5 to TRBJ1-6, with D hard to call. The germline V gene encodes CDR1 MNHEY and CDR2 SVGAGI. V dropped 2 bases and J dropped 8 bases, with 4 bases sitting between them. CDR3 length equals 12 residues. CDR3 bases: TGTGCCAGCAGTTACATCGATTCACCCCTCCACTTT. Residues: CASSYIDSPLHF.

This clonotype turned up a few times. The chain links TRBV18 to TRBJ1-2, with a tentative D call TRBD1 (5 bases). Germline V gives CDR1 KGHSH, CDR2 LQKENI. The CDR3 extends over 13 amino acids. Trimming removed 6 bases from V and 4 bases from J, with 12 bases in between. The CDR3 sequence: CASSGGASYGYTF. CDR3 coding DNA: TGTGCCAGCTCCGGCGGGGCCAGCTATGGCTACACCTTC. Using reference TRBV18 and TRBJ1-2 for the parts outside the CDR3, the full variable domain is NAGVMQNPRHLVRRRGQEARLRCSPMKGHSHVYWYRQLPEEGLKFMVYLQKENIIDESGMPKERFSAEFPKEGPSILRIQQVVRGDSAAYFCASSGGASYGYTFGSGTRLTVV.

This clonotype was counted a few times. The CDR3 DNA is TGTGCCAGCAGCCAAGTTAGACTAGCTGACACAGATACGCAGTATTTT. Translated, it gives CASSQVRLADTDTQYF. The rearrangement uses TRBV14 and TRBJ2-3; the match to TRBD2 covers 7 bases. V was clipped by 1 base and J by 2 bases; unmatched bases: 6. The CDR3 contains 16 residues. Germline lookup yields CDR1 SGHDN and CDR2 FVKESK. Filled out from reference TRBV14 and TRBJ2-3, the complete variable domain reads EAGVTQFPSHSVIEKGQTVTLRCDPISGHDNLYWYRRVMGKEIKFLLHFVKESKQDESGMPNNRFLAERTGGTYSTLKVQPAELEDSGVYFCASSQVRLADTDTQYFGPGTRLTVL.